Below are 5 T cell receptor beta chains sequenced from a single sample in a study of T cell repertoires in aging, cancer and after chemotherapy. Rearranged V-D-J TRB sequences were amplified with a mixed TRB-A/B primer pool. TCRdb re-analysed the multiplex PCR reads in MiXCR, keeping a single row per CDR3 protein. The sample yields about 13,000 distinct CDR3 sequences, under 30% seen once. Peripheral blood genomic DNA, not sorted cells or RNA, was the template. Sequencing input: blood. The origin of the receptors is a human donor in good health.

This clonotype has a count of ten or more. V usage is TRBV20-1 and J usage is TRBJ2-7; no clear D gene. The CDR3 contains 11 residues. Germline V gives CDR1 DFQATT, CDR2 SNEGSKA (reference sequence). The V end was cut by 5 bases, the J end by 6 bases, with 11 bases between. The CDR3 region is CSALRHGEQYF. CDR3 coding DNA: TGCAGTGCTCTTCGACATGGCGAGCAGTACTTC.

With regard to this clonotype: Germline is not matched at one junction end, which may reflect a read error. The CDR3 reads CASCLGAGNYEQYF. DNA for the CDR3: TGTGCCAGCTGTTTGGGTGCAGGTAACTACGAGCAGTACTTC. The chain employs TRBV12-3 or TRBV12-4 and TRBJ2-7, with D hard to call. The CDR3 runs 14 residues.

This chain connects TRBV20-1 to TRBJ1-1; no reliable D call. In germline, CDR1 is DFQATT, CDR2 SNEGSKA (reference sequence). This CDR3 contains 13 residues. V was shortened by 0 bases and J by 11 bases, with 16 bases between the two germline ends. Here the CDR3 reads CSARDFQSPSAFF. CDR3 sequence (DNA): TGCAGTGCTAGAGATTTTCAGTCGCCCTCTGCTTTCTTT.

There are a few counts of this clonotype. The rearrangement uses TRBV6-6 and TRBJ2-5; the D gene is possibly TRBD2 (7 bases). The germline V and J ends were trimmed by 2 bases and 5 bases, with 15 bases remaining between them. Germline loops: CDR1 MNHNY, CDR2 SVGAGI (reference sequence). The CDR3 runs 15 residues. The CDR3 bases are TGTGCCAGCAGTTACGGGCGGGGGCCGAGGGAGACCCAGTACTTC. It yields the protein CASSYGRGPRETQYF.

CDR3 protein: CASSPSGGPSYEQYF. In DNA, the CDR3 is TGTGCCAGCAGTCCGAGCGGGGGGCCCAGCTACGAGCAGTACTTC. V usage is TRBV12-3 or TRBV12-4 and J usage is TRBJ2-7, with TRBD2 matching over 9 bases. Unmatched junction bases numbered 8, after V lost 5 bases and J lost 3 bases. This CDR3 spans 15 amino acids.